The entry below gives a single T cell receptor (beta chain) sequence along with its context. This sample is drawn from a study of shared clonotypes between healthy human individuals. CDR3 length: 14 residues. J gave up 4 bases and V 4 bases, and 4 bases lay outside the gene matches. Germline V lookup: CDR1 LNHDA, CDR2 SQIVND (reference sequence). The method was immunoSEQ multiplex PCR; TCRdb's version includes in-frame clones alone and lacks a portion of them. This table holds 300,000 to 400,000 clones, around 74% found once. The sequencing input was memory CD4+ T cells sorted from blood. Subset of the sample: CD45RA-negative fraction. The chain couples TRBV19 to TRBJ2-5, with 9 nucleotides matching TRBD1. This TCR derives from a man aged 25 to 45 in good health. CDR3 DNA sequence: TGTGCCAGTAGTACCACAGGGGGCGCAGAGACCCAGTACTTC. Translating it yields CASSTTGGAETQYF.